Presented here are 2 T cell receptor beta chains from one specimen sequenced in a study of regulatory T cells in long-lasting Graves disease listed by TCRdb under 2021. This specimen's time point label, interpreted: persistent/refractory GD, antithyroid drugs over 5 years with positive TRAb. For both TCR sequencing and RNA sequencing, RNA was extracted from PBMCs in TRIzol. The protocol used for the library was multiplex PCR. Reads for this sample came from an Illumina HiSeq 4000. TCR beta libraries were built with iRepertoire HTBI primers and Arm-PCR amplification of CDR3 regions. The public sequencing data were trimmed at Q25 with fastp and processed into clonotypes with MiXCR by TCRdb, which kept only in-frame beta chains. Records with the same CDR3 protein are collapsed into one entry carrying the most frequent genes and DNA. Across this sample there are under 500,000 distinct CDR3 sequences, with more than 20% seen only once. The ten largest clonotypes hold 7.8% of the sample.

The sample consisted of peripheral blood mononuclear cells (PBMCs), taken when the disease was refractory, from a patient treated with antithyroid drugs. The receptors come from a female donor with Graves disease.

This clonotype was detected many times. The V call is TRBV12-3 or TRBV12-4, the J call TRBJ1-1; no clear D gene. This CDR3 is 11 amino acids long. V was cut by 8 bases and J by 2 bases, with 6 bases left in between. The CDR3 region has the DNA TGTGCCAGCTTCTTAAACACTGAAGCTTTCTTT. Residues: CASFLNTEAFF.

The CDR3 DNA sequence: TGTGCCAGTAGTCGCGGCAGGTTATATGGCTACACCTTC. This translates into CASSRGRLYGYTF. This chain joins TRBV19 and TRBJ1-2; unclear D gene. V dropped 5 bases and J dropped 5 bases, with 12 bases sitting between them. This CDR3 has 13 amino acids. CDR1 and CDR2 from the germline V gene are LNHDA and SQIVND (reference sequence).